Included here is one T cell receptor (beta chain) sequence, with context. Antigen: not known. The sample belongs to a study of OX40 agonist ivuxolimab in advanced cancers. Study details: The eligibility criteria allowed prior anti-PD-1, anti-PD-L1 or anti-CTLA-4 therapy, and 40% had some. Partial responses were achieved by three patients, of whom one had hepatocellular carcinoma and two had cutaneous melanoma. Study-wide results and caveats: On average, CD8+ T cells showed a greater number of expanded clones than CD4+.

CDR1 and CDR2 from the germline V gene are MNHNS and SASEGT. The CDR3 consists of 14 residues. Deletions cut 7 bases from V and 5 bases from J, with 17 bases between. Peripheral blood came from all dose cohorts at three timepoints. Clones were sequenced by immunoSEQ multiplex PCR, and TCRdb holds only the in-frame ones, with some missing. The sample includes 35,000 to 50,000 clones, roughly four fifths of them seen just once. This receptor was identified in an adult with an advanced solid tumor such as melanoma, head and neck, liver or kidney cancer. The sample here was CD4+ or CD8+ T cells sorted from blood, taken in a trial of the OX40 agonist ivuxolimab. The rearrangement joins TRBV6-1 to TRBJ2-5, with D perhaps TRBD1 or TRBD2 (5 bases each). The CDR3 DNA follows: TGTGCCAGCAAAGAAATGGGGGATAGGGAGACCCAGTACTTC. Residues: CASKEMGDRETQYF.